A selection of T cell receptor beta chains follows, all from one sample in a study of blood T cell repertoires in COVID-19. This table comes from immunoSEQ multiplex PCR, and its TCRdb copy is limited to in-frame clones, with some not included. This sample carries roughly 700,000 clones, 80% to 90% of them seen once, and the ten largest clones take under 0.3%. Sequencing input: peripheral blood. These receptor sequences come from a woman aged 18-30 years with acute or convalescent COVID-19. The CDR3 runs from the conserved cysteine through the conserved F or W. D genes are given only for firm matches. Rows give clone size only sometimes, using once, few, many, or a class for an expanded clone.

.,TRBJ1-2,TRBD1,19,TRBV14,CASSQENRGRLFGNYGYTF,TGTGCCAGCAGCCAAGAAAACAGGGGGCGCTTGTTCGGGAACTATGGCTACACCTTC
.,TRBJ1-5,.,15,TRBV4-2,CASSQDLGVHQPQHF,TGTGCCAGCAGCCAAGACTTAGGGGTTCATCAGCCCCAGCATTTT
few,TRBJ1-5,.,13,TRBV12-3/TRBV12-4,CASSLYSNQPQHF,TGTGCCAGCAGTTTATATAGCAATCAGCCCCAGCATTTT
.,TRBJ1-1,TRBD1,15,TRBV3-1/TRBV3-2,CASSQGQGAGTEAFF,TGTGCCAGCAGCCAAGGACAGGGGGCTGGCACTGAAGCTTTCTTT
.,TRBJ2-7,TRBD2,15,TRBV11-1,CASSQTSGGSYEQYF,TGTGCCAGCAGCCAGACTAGCGGGGGTTCCTACGAGCAGTACTTC
once,TRBJ2-5,.,17,TRBV6-1,CASSEIFSGGAWETQYF,TGTGCCAGCAGTGAAATCTTTAGTGGGGGGGCCTGGGAGACCCAGTACTTC
once,TRBJ1-1,TRBD1,15,TRBV5-1,CASSAAGGLNTEAFF,TGCGCCAGCAGCGCAGCAGGGGGCCTCAACACTGAAGCTTTCTTT
once,TRBJ2-5,.,13,TRBV24-1,CATSDQGLETQYF,TGTGCCACCAGTGACCAGGGGCTGGAGACCCAGTACTTC
.,TRBJ1-4,.,16,TRBV14,CASSLLHLGTNEKLFF,TGTGCCAGCAGCCTCCTCCACCTCGGAACTAATGAAAAACTGTTTTTT
.,TRBJ2-7,.,12,TRBV19,CASSSGSYEQYF,TGTGCCAGTAGTTCGGGCTCCTACGAGCAGTACTTC
.,TRBJ1-2,TRBD1,16,TRBV4-1,CASSQKATGGFVGYTF,TGCGCCAGCAGCCAAAAGGCGACAGGGGGATTTGTAGGCTACACCTTC
few,TRBJ1-2,.,13,TRBV29-1,CSVEGGGSYGYTF,TGCAGCGTTGAAGGTGGGGGCAGCTATGGCTACACCTTC
few,TRBJ2-7,TRBD2,16,TRBV7-2,CASSLGLAVLPYEQYF,TGTGCCAGCAGCTTGGGACTAGCGGTGCTTCCCTACGAGCAGTACTTC
.,TRBJ2-3,TRBD1,15,TRBV6-4,CASSEGRGSTDTQYF,TGTGCCAGCAGTGAGGGCAGGGGGTCCACAGATACGCAGTATTTT
.,TRBJ2-1,TRBD2,15,TRBV27,CASSLVAGGHNEQFF,TGTGCCAGCAGTTTAGTAGCGGGGGGTCACAATGAGCAGTTCTTC
.,TRBJ2-7,TRBD2,16,TRBV6-1,CASSDWWTSGGCEQYF,TGTGCCAGCAGTGATTGGTGGACTAGCGGGGGATGCGAGCAGTACTTC
.,TRBJ1-4,.,12,TRBV10-3,CAISTGNEKLFF,TGTGCCATAAGTACAGGGAATGAAAAACTGTTTTTT
.,TRBJ2-3,TRBD2,15,TRBV7-2,CASSPWGGGRNTQYF,TGTGCCAGCAGCCCATGGGGCGGGGGGCGAAATACGCAGTATTTT
.,TRBJ1-5,.,13,TRBV3-1/TRBV3-2,CASSQDGSQPQHF,TGTGCCAGCAGCCAAGATGGTAGTCAGCCCCAGCATTTT
once,TRBJ1-1,TRBD1,17,TRBV4-2,CASSQDRAGGAWTEAFF,TGTGCCAGCAGCCAAGATCGCGCAGGGGGCGCGTGGACTGAAGCTTTCTTT
.,TRBJ2-4,TRBD2,14,TRBV11-2,CASSFGTSRDIQYF,TGTGCCAGCAGCTTTGGGACTAGCAGAGACATTCAGTACTTC
few,TRBJ1-2,.,14,TRBV21-1,CASSKYVRDYGYTF,TGTGCCAGCAGCAAATATGTTAGAGACTATGGCTACACCTTC
.,TRBJ2-3,.,14,TRBV6-5,CASSYDSGIDTQYF,TGTGCCAGCAGTTACGACAGTGGCATAGATACGCAGTATTTT
.,TRBJ2-7,.,12,TRBV25-1,CASSPTGREQYF,TGTGCCAGCAGTCCCACAGGACGCGAGCAGTACTTC
.,TRBJ2-7,.,14,TRBV11-2,CASSLVASSYEQYF,TGTGCCAGCAGCTTAGTGGCCAGCTCCTACGAGCAGTACTTC
.,TRBJ1-6,.,16,TRBV18,CASSRGQLSPGSPLHF,TGTGCCAGCTCACGAGGACAACTCTCGCCGGGTTCACCCCTCCACTTT
.,TRBJ2-7,.,15,TRBV19,CASSIDRRSSYEQYF,TGTGCCAGTAGTATAGATCGAAGGAGCTCCTACGAGCAGTACTTC
.,TRBJ1-1,.,13,TRBV27,CASSFYSRTEAFF,TGTGCCAGCAGTTTCTATTCTAGGACTGAAGCTTTCTTT
.,TRBJ1-3,.,15,TRBV4-3,CASSQDLRQGNTIYF,TGCGCCAGCAGCCAAGATCTGAGGCAAGGAAACACCATATATTTT
.,TRBJ2-1,TRBD1,15,TRBV5-1,CASSWPGQGMNEQFF,TGCGCCAGCAGCTGGCCGGGACAGGGGATGAATGAGCAGTTCTTC
.,TRBJ2-7,TRBD1,16,TRBV9,CASSVGGGTGVDEQYF,TGTGCCAGCAGCGTAGGAGGAGGGACAGGGGTTGACGAGCAGTACTTC
.,TRBJ1-6,TRBD1,16,TRBV19,CASSTLTGGRNSPLHF,TGTGCCAGTAGTACCCTTACAGGGGGCCGAAATTCACCCCTCCACTTT
.,TRBJ1-5,TRBD1,16,TRBV6-6,CASSYGQGAANQPQHF,TGTGCCAGCAGTTACGGACAGGGGGCGGCTAATCAGCCCCAGCATTTT
.,TRBJ1-1,.,12,TRBV19,CASSPTAGEAFF,TGTGCCAGTAGCCCGACAGCGGGGGAAGCTTTCTTT
.,TRBJ1-2,.,13,TRBV24-1,CATSGAANYGYTF,TGTGCCACCAGTGGTGCAGCTAACTATGGCTACACCTTC
.,TRBJ1-3,TRBD1,20,TRBV7-2,CASSLANSRGQGEPGNTIYF,TGTGCCAGCAGCTTAGCGAATAGTAGGGGACAGGGGGAACCTGGAAACACCATATATTTT
.,TRBJ2-2,TRBD1,17,TRBV13,CASSRQTGGGRTGELFF,TGTGCCAGCAGCCGCCAGACAGGGGGAGGTCGCACCGGGGAGCTGTTTTTT
.,TRBJ2-3,TRBD2,16,TRBV30,CAWSGKTSGGTDTQYF,TGTGCCTGGAGTGGGAAGACTAGCGGGGGCACAGATACGCAGTATTTT
.,TRBJ2-2,.,14,TRBV4-1,CASQAGTSTGELFF,TGCGCCAGCCAAGCCGGGACTTCCACCGGGGAGCTGTTTTTT